The 27 T cell receptor beta chains given below trace back to one sample, sequenced in a study of T cells expressing NK-cell markers. TCRdb re-called the 5' RACE reads and catalogs CDR3 proteins one per entry, DNA excluded. This sample's table reports about 460,000 distinct CDR3 sequences. Sequencing input: blood T cells: a sorted CD56 or NKG2C T cell subset, CD4+ or CD8+ T cells, or bulk PBMC T cells (not recorded which). The receptors were sampled from a woman aged 50 to 60 in good health.

The chain has TRBV21-1 and TRBJ2-6; with no DNA, the TCRdb D assignment of TRBD2 cannot be verified. TRBV21-1 is a known pseudogene. The CDR3 is made up of 19 amino acids. This CDR3 is CASSDSERGKTPGANVLTF.

The V gene is TRBV7-2, the J gene TRBJ2-1; the TRBD2 assignment by TCRdb is unverifiable without DNA. The germline V gene encodes CDR1 SGHTA and CDR2 FQGNSA. The CDR3 is 17 residues long. The CDR3 here is CASSVQASGNGPNEQFF.

The chain uses TRBV7-2 and TRBJ1-4; the D gene TCRdb calls, TRBD1, cannot be checked with no DNA. From germline, CDR1 is SGHTA and CDR2 FQGNSA. The CDR3 consists of 15 residues. CDR3 amino acids: CASSKGETTNEKLFF.

The V and J genes are TRBV5-1 and TRBJ2-5; lacking DNA, the TRBD1 call made by TCRdb goes unchecked. Germline V gene sequence: CDR1 SGHRS, CDR2 YFSETQ. The CDR3 consists of 14 residues. The CDR3 loop is CASTREAFGETQYF.

The rearrangement links TRBV20-1 to TRBJ2-7. CDR3 length equals 14 residues. Germline V gene lookup returns CDR1 DFQATT and CDR2 SNEGSKA (reference sequence). This chain's CDR3 is CSARLIQLPYEQYF.

This chain uses TRBV3-1 with TRBJ2-1; TCRdb returns TRBD1, unconfirmable since there is no DNA. This CDR3 is built from 19 residues. CDR1 and CDR2 (germline): LGHDT, YNNKEL (reference sequence). This CDR3 reads CASSSSPVGQSITRYEQFF.

The chain has TRBV15 and TRBJ1-4. The V gene's germline CDR1 is LNHNV and CDR2 YYDKDF (reference sequence). This CDR3 comprises 15 residues. CDR3: CATSRDQRVSEKLFF.

This sequence joins TRBV4-2 and TRBJ2-3; without DNA, the TCRdb call of TRBD1 cannot be checked. CDR3 length equals 16 residues. The germline gives CDR1 LGHNA, CDR2 YNFKEQ. CDR3 amino acids: CASSQEAGVGTDTQYF.

The V and J genes are TRBV6-6 and TRBJ1-1; TCRdb outputs TRBD1, but without DNA this stays unchecked. The CDR3 loop spans 15 amino acids. Germline V lookup: CDR1 MNHNY, CDR2 SVGAGI (reference sequence). The CDR3 region is CASSYSRGGNTEAFF.

V is TRBV5-1 and J is TRBJ2-7; TCRdb's assignment of TRBD2 cannot be checked, as there is no DNA. The CDR3 extends over 16 amino acids. The V gene's germline CDR1 is SGHRS and CDR2 YFSETQ. CDR3 in amino acids: CASSFVSSGNHYEQYF.

V and J are TRBV27 and TRBJ2-6; the TCRdb D gene call, TRBD2, has no DNA to confirm it. Germline V CDR1 and CDR2: MNHEY, SMNVEV (reference sequence). The CDR3 is 19 residues long. This CDR3 is CASSLGARAPHSGANVLTF.

CDR3 residues: CASSMSRGGNQPQHF. This sequence joins TRBV7-8 and TRBJ1-5; checking the TCRdb D call of TRBD1 is not possible without DNA. CDR1 and CDR2 (germline): SGHVS, FQNEAQ. This CDR3 is built from 15 residues.

The chain uses TRBV20-1 and TRBJ2-3; as DNA is missing, the TRBD2 call by TCRdb cannot be tested. Germline V gene sequence: CDR1 DFQATT, CDR2 SNEGSKA (reference sequence). This CDR3 contains 17 residues. The chain's CDR3 is CSARDVSGRVFADTQYF.

The V gene is TRBV7-2, the J gene TRBJ1-1; TCRdb's assignment of TRBD1 cannot be checked, as there is no DNA. CDR3 length: 15 amino acids. CDR1 SGHTA and CDR2 FQGNSA come from the germline V gene. CDR3 in amino acids: CASSSGPGANTEAFF.

The chain recombines TRBV9 with TRBJ2-4. The CDR3 is made up of 13 amino acids. The germline CDR1 and CDR2 sequences are SGDLS and YYNGEE. CDR3 residues: CASSVAWGNIQYF. The whole variable domain, remainder taken from reference TRBV9 and TRBJ2-4, is DSGVTQTPKHLITATGQRVTLRCSPRSGDLSVYWYQQSLDQGLQFLIQYYNGEERAKGNILERFSAQQFPDLHSELNLSSLELGDSALYFCASSVAWGNIQYFGAGTRLSVL.

V and J are TRBV25-1 and TRBJ2-3; TCRdb designates TRBD1, a call that cannot be tested without DNA. The CDR3 length is 15 residues. Germline V CDR1 and CDR2: MGHDK, SYGVNS. The CDR3 is CASSEQGPRTDTQYF.

The chain employs TRBV20-1 and TRBJ1-2; the TCRdb D gene call, TRBD1, has no DNA to confirm it. From germline, CDR1 is DFQATT and CDR2 SNEGSKA (reference sequence). There are 16 residues in the CDR3. The CDR3 loop is CSARGDVRTGYYGYTF.

J is TRBJ2-1 and V is TRBV3-1. CDR1 is LGHDT, CDR2 YNNKEL, per germline (reference sequence). The CDR3 consists of 15 residues. The CDR3 protein is CASSQREGSYNEQFF.

The chain combines TRBV12-3 or TRBV12-4 with TRBJ2-5. The CDR3 has 14 residues. The chain's CDR3 is CASSLRAIQETQYF.

The chain joins TRBV12-3 or TRBV12-4 to TRBJ1-2; as DNA is missing, the TRBD1 call by TCRdb cannot be tested. CDR3 length: 16 residues. The chain's CDR3 is CASSTNPGQGVVGYTF.

This chain uses TRBV28 with TRBJ2-1; the D call of TRBD2 rests on TCRdb alone, since no DNA is present to check it. CDR1 is MDHEN, CDR2 SYDVKM, per germline. This CDR3 comprises 15 residues. This CDR3 is CASSLNPALGSEQFF.

This chain uses TRBV12-3 or TRBV12-4 with TRBJ2-1; TCRdb designates TRBD2, a call that cannot be tested without DNA. This CDR3 spans 15 amino acids. CDR3 protein: CASSFGLATRNEQFF.

The chain carries TRBV4-1 and TRBJ2-3. This CDR3 contains 15 residues. Germline assignment: CDR1 MGHRA and CDR2 YSYEKL. The chain's CDR3 is CASSQGITSTDTQYF.

The V call is TRBV6-6, the J call TRBJ2-1; TCRdb names TRBD1, which stays unverified in the absence of DNA. The germline V gene has CDR1 MNHNY and CDR2 SVGAGI (reference sequence). This CDR3 has 14 residues. The CDR3 spells CASKTSGSYNEQFF.

The chain combines TRBV7-6 with TRBJ2-1; the D call from TCRdb, TRBD2, cannot be confirmed without DNA. Germline V gives CDR1 SGHVS, CDR2 FNYEAQ. The CDR3 covers 14 residues. The CDR3 region is CASSLDRTSFEQFF.

This chain uses TRBV7-6 with TRBJ2-2. CDR1 and CDR2 (germline): SGHVS, FNYEAQ. The length of the CDR3 is 13 residues. The CDR3 protein is CARRIAVPGELFF.

The CDR3 sequence is CASSPGERADNEQFF. V usage is TRBV11-3 and J usage is TRBJ2-1; no DNA is available, so the TRBD1 call from TCRdb remains unchecked. The CDR3 is made up of 15 amino acids. Germline V CDR1 and CDR2: SGHNT, YENEEA. Complete variable domain (other parts from reference TRBV11-3 and TRBJ2-1): EAGVVQSPRYKIIEKKQPVAFWCNPISGHNTLYWYLQNLGQGPELLIRYENEEAVDDSQLPKDRFSAERLKGVDSTLKIQPAELGDSAVYLCASSPGERADNEQFFGPGTRLTVL.